This T cell receptor (beta chain) was captured in a study of T cells in Graves' hyperthyroidism and ophthalmopathy. Amplified TCR beta CDR3 regions came from RNA transcripts. The TCR CDR3 was amplified in a first-round RT-PCR using the HTBI primer set. One entry per CDR3 protein, called by TCRdb with MiXCR from the multiplex PCR reads. Found here are over 500,000 distinct CDR3 sequences, over 45% of them singletons; the top ten hold about two fifths. This clonotype was seen many times. The CDR3 sequence is 15 residues long. The germline V and J ends were trimmed by 1 base and 0 bases, with 8 bases remaining between them. Per the germline V gene, CDR1 is KGHDR and CDR2 is SFDVKD.

This chain connects TRBV24-1 to TRBJ1-2, with D perhaps TRBD1 (5 bases). Sequenced input: peripheral blood or thyroid tissue (not recorded which). This receptor was obtained from an adult woman with Graves' disease, either hyperthyroidism or ophthalmopathy (not recorded which). As DNA, the CDR3 is TGTGCCACCAGTGATTTAAGGGGCCCTAACTATGGCTACACCTTC. It yields the protein CATSDLRGPNYGYTF.